This T cell receptor (beta chain) was sequenced in a study of blood T cells in healthy people across ages. Using a J-beta primer mix together with a sample-barcoded 5' primer, a second PCR was run for roughly 6 to 11 cycles. TCRdb re-analysed the 5' RACE reads in MiXCR, keeping a single row per CDR3 protein. The data show 1.5 million to 2 million distinct CDR3 sequences, 28% seen once. CDR3 length: 13 residues. Deletions cut 2 bases from V and 7 bases from J, with 14 bases between. CDR1 is SQVTM, CDR2 ANQGSEA, per germline. The sequenced sample consisted of blood. V and J are TRBV29-1 and TRBJ1-1; no clear D. The sequence came from a woman under 40 in good health. As DNA, the CDR3 is TGCAGCGTTGAAATCAGGCGGGATTTTGAAGCTTTCTTT. Its protein is CSVEIRRDFEAFF. Drawing the rest from reference TRBV29-1 and TRBJ1-1, the complete variable domain is SAVISQKPSRDICQRGTSLTIQCQVDSQVTMMFWYRQQPGQSLTLIATANQGSEATYESGFVIDKFPISRPNLTFSTLTVSNMSPEDSSIYLCSVEIRRDFEAFFGQGTRLTVV.